One and the same sample provided the 27 T cell receptor beta chains below, sequenced in a study of blood T cell repertoires in COVID-19. Generated by immunoSEQ multiplex PCR, the TCRdb table keeps only in-frame clones and is missing some. Of around 150,000 clones in the sample, around four fifths were seen once. Sequences were obtained from PBMCs or T cells enriched from blood (not recorded which). Source of these receptors: a woman aged 40 to 49 who had recovered from COVID-19.

The chain couples TRBV6-8 to TRBJ2-1; 8 bases match TRBD2. Germline V gene lookup returns CDR1 MNHGY and CDR2 SAAAGT. Losses at the gene ends were 4 bases for V and 5 bases for J; bases not matched to a gene: 13. This CDR3 spans 17 amino acids. CDR3 bases: TGTGCCAGCAGTTCATCCCTATGGGCGGGGGGCCACAATGAGCAGTTCTTC. Amino acids: CASSSSLWAGGHNEQFF.

The chain uses TRBV7-8 and TRBJ2-7; a weak D match, TRBD1 (5 bases). V gave up 4 bases and J gave up 6 bases, with 13 bases separating them. CDR3 length: 13 residues. The germline gives CDR1 SGHVS, CDR2 FQNEAQ. CDR3 region: CASSSHGASEQYF. CDR3 bases: TGTGCCAGCAGCTCCCATGGGGCGAGCGAGCAGTACTTC.

The J gene is TRBJ1-1, the V gene TRBV10-3; 7 bases are shared with TRBD1. The CDR3 totals 16 residues. Germline values: CDR1 ENHRY, CDR2 SYGVKD. With 3 bases clipped from V and 1 base from J, the junction kept 8 bases outside the gene matches. CDR3 sequence: CAISDPSTGWNTEAFF. The CDR3 DNA is TGTGCCATCAGTGACCCCTCGACAGGGTGGAACACTGAAGCTTTCTTT.

The V call is TRBV3-1 (or the pseudogene TRBV3-2), the J call TRBJ1-1, with D possibly matching TRBD1 (6 bases). Trimming shortened V by 6 bases and J by 6 bases, and 17 bases separated the two germline ends. From germline, CDR1 is LGHDT and CDR2 YNNKEL (reference sequence). The CDR3 loop spans 14 amino acids. The CDR3 region has the DNA TGTGCCAGCAGGTACGGTCAGGGGAGCGCTGAAGCTTTCTTT. This translates into CASRYGQGSAEAFF.

V gene TRBV3-1 (or the pseudogene TRBV3-2) combines with J gene TRBJ2-5; no definite D call. The ends were cut back, 1 base at V and 3 bases at J, with 12 bases in the middle. Per the germline V gene, CDR1 is LGHDT and CDR2 is YNNKEL (reference sequence). The CDR3 is 15 residues long. CDR3 sequence: CASSQGQVSKETQYF. CDR3 sequence (DNA): TGTGCCAGCAGCCAAGGCCAGGTCTCGAAAGAGACCCAGTACTTC.

This clone was detected only a few times. The CDR3 is CAWSGDRGHRGYTF. CDR3 DNA sequence: TGTGCCTGGAGCGGCGACAGGGGGCACCGGGGCTACACCTTC. The V and J genes are TRBV30 and TRBJ1-2, with 10 bases matching TRBD1. Germline V gene data show CDR1 as GTSNPN and CDR2 as SVGIG (reference sequence). This CDR3 is 14 amino acids long. V shed 3 bases, J shed 8 bases, and the junction held 9 bases outside the gene matches.

The chain joins TRBV6-5 to TRBJ1-2; perhaps TRBD1 as D (5 bases). The CDR3 consists of 12 residues. V was pared by 0 bases and J by 8 bases, with 7 bases between. Germline V lookup: CDR1 MNHEY, CDR2 SVGAGI. CDR3 in amino acids: CASSYSGGGYTF. As DNA, the CDR3 is TGTGCCAGCAGTTACTCCGGGGGAGGCTACACCTTC.

This chain joins TRBV5-1 and TRBJ2-3; 9 nucleotides agree with TRBD1. The CDR3 is 16 amino acids. Germline CDR1 reads SGHRS; CDR2 reads YFSETQ. The trim removed 0 bases at V and 2 bases at J, leaving 4 bases unmatched. CDR3 sequence reads: CASSLDGTGPTDTQYF. The CDR3 DNA reads TGCGCCAGCAGCTTGGACGGGACAGGGCCCACAGATACGCAGTATTTT.

The chain is built from TRBV7-3 and TRBJ2-2, with 9 nucleotides matching TRBD1. This CDR3 region has 17 residues. Germline V gene lookup returns CDR1 SGHTA and CDR2 FQGTGA. V was pared by 5 bases and J by 7 bases, with 14 bases of the junction left unmatched. CDR3 in DNA: TGTGCCAGCAGCCCCAACCCTACAGGGGGCGCCGGCGGGGAGCTGTTTTTT. Encoded protein: CASSPNPTGGAGGELFF.

V usage is TRBV5-6 and J usage is TRBJ2-2; 8 positions match TRBD1. CDR3 length: 14 amino acids. V shed 4 bases and J 4 bases; nucleotides not matched to a gene: 3. Germline V gene data show CDR1 as SGHDT and CDR2 as YYEEEE. In nucleotides, the CDR3 is TGTGCCAGCAGCAGGACAGGGATCACCGGGGAGCTGTTTTTT. It specifies CASSRTGITGELFF.

This chain uses TRBV15 with TRBJ1-2; D not resolved. Germline V gene sequence: CDR1 LNHNV, CDR2 YYDKDF (reference sequence). The CDR3 length is 15 residues. The ends were cut back, 0 bases at V and 1 base at J, with 9 bases in the middle. This CDR3 reads CATSRESGINYGYTF. CDR3 coding DNA: TGTGCCACCAGCAGAGAATCCGGGATTAACTATGGCTACACCTTC.

V and J are TRBV15 and TRBJ1-1; D is perhaps TRBD1 (6 bases). The V gene lost 0 bases and the J gene lost 5 bases, with 16 bases spanning the gap. Germline assignment: CDR1 LNHNV and CDR2 YYDKDF (reference sequence). This CDR3 contains 16 residues. The CDR3 sequence is CATSRDLGGRETEAFF. CDR3 in DNA: TGTGCCACCAGCAGAGATTTGGGGGGGCGAGAAACTGAAGCTTTCTTT.

The sample holds one count of this clone. The gene calls are TRBV5-1 and TRBJ2-3; 8 bases are a match to TRBD1. The CDR3 spans 16 residues. Germline CDR1 and CDR2: SGHRS and YFSETQ. V dropped 4 bases and J dropped 4; count of bases not matched to a gene: 11. The CDR3 spells CASSQIGQGAADTQYF. CDR3 DNA: TGCGCCAGCAGCCAAATAGGACAGGGTGCGGCAGATACGCAGTATTTT.

The CDR3 nucleotides read TGTGCCAGCAGGGAAATAGCGGGAGATACGCAGTATTTT. This translates into CASREIAGDTQYF. This chain links TRBV13 with TRBJ2-3; 7 bases are shared with TRBD2. The CDR3 extends over 13 amino acids. V was pared by 6 bases and J by 5 bases, with 5 bases of the junction left unmatched. CDR1 and CDR2 (germline): PRHDT, FYEKMQ (reference sequence).

The chain links TRBV19 to TRBJ1-2; the D gene is possibly TRBD1 (6 bases). CDR3 length: 14 amino acids. From germline, CDR1 is LNHDA and CDR2 SQIVND (reference sequence). With 3 bases removed from V and 8 bases from J, the gap between germline ends came to 16 bases. This CDR3 reads CASSMAGGILGYTF. The CDR3 DNA reads TGTGCCAGTAGTATGGCTGGGGGCATCCTCGGCTACACCTTC. The whole variable domain, remainder taken from reference TRBV19 and TRBJ1-2, is DGGITQSPKYLFRKEGQNVTLSCEQNLNHDAMYWYRQDPGQGLRLIYYSQIVNDFQKGDIAEGYSVSREKKESFPLTVTSAQKNPTAFYLCASSMAGGILGYTFGSGTRLTVV.

The chain joins TRBV6-5 to TRBJ2-7, with 8 bases fitting TRBD1. Germline lookup yields CDR1 MNHEY and CDR2 SVGAGI. V lost 5 bases and J lost 1; bases outside the gene matches: 4. This CDR3 has 14 residues. CDR3: CASSPGQGSYEQYF. In DNA, the CDR3 is TGTGCCAGCAGTCCAGGACAGGGTTCCTACGAGCAGTACTTC.

The chain is built from TRBV9 and TRBJ2-1, with D unresolved. V was pared by 4 bases and J by 2 bases, with 4 bases between. Germline-derived CDR1 and CDR2 are SGDLS and YYNGEE. The CDR3 loop spans 12 amino acids. CDR3 region: CASSSTYNEQFF. The CDR3 DNA sequence: TGTGCCAGCAGCTCCACCTACAATGAGCAGTTCTTC.

This clone was observed a single time. The CDR3 DNA follows: TGTGCCACCAGCAGAGTGCCCGGGGGTCTGCAGGAAAAACTGTTTTTT. Encoded protein: CATSRVPGGLQEKLFF. The chain employs TRBV15 and TRBJ1-4, with TRBD1 as a possible D gene (5 bases). The CDR3 consists of 16 residues. CDR1 is LNHNV, CDR2 YYDKDF, per germline (reference sequence). Trimming left V 1 base short and J 8 bases short, with 17 bases between.

V gene TRBV2 combines with J gene TRBJ1-5; 7 nucleotides align to TRBD1. The germline CDR1 and CDR2 sequences are SNHLY and FYNNEI. The V gene end was trimmed by 10 bases and the J gene end by 8 bases; junction bases not matched to a gene: 11. This CDR3 has 13 amino acids. The CDR3 DNA is TGTGCCACGTCGACAGGGCGAAAAGAGCCCCAGCATTTT. It is translated as CATSTGRKEPQHF.

The chain is built from TRBV7-2 and TRBJ2-2, with D possibly TRBD2 on 6 matching bases. V was trimmed by 5 bases and J by 3 bases, leaving 13 bases between them. Per germline, CDR1 SGHTA and CDR2 FQGNSA. The CDR3 has 15 amino acids. CDR3 sequence (DNA): TGTGCCAGCAGCCCCCGGGGACTGCACACCGGGGAGCTGTTTTTT. Protein product: CASSPRGLHTGELFF.

V and J are TRBV19 and TRBJ1-1; no firm D call. V was cut by 4 bases and J by 4 bases, with 16 bases left in between. In germline, CDR1 is LNHDA, CDR2 SQIVND (reference sequence). The CDR3 runs 15 residues. CDR3 region: CASSTSHSAFTEAFF. CDR3 DNA sequence: TGTGCCAGTAGTACCTCCCACAGTGCGTTCACTGAAGCTTTCTTT.

The chain uses TRBV10-3 and TRBJ2-1, with 9 bases lining up with TRBD1. Per germline, CDR1 ENHRY and CDR2 SYGVKD. The CDR3 loop spans 14 amino acids. After removal of 10 bases from V and 4 bases from J, the junction contained 8 bases not matched to a gene. The CDR3 region is CASGGDRVYNEQFF. CDR3 sequence (DNA): TGTGCCAGCGGCGGGGACAGGGTATACAATGAGCAGTTCTTC.

The chain recombines TRBV13 with TRBJ2-7, with 8 nucleotides matching TRBD1. The CDR3 is 14 residues long. V shed 4 bases and J 2 bases; nucleotides not matched to a gene: 4. Germline V gives CDR1 PRHDT, CDR2 FYEKMQ (reference sequence). This chain's CDR3 is CASSSTDRAYEQYF. The DNA of the CDR3 is TGTGCCAGCAGCTCCACGGACAGGGCCTACGAGCAGTACTTC.

The V gene is TRBV10-3, the J gene TRBJ1-6; D ambiguous. Germline V gene sequence: CDR1 ENHRY, CDR2 SYGVKD. The CDR3 runs to 16 residues. Deletions cut 2 bases from V and 0 bases from J, with 8 bases between. The CDR3 DNA is TGTGCCATCAGTGAGCGGAGGGACTCCTATAATTCACCCCTCCACTTT. It encodes CAISERRDSYNSPLHF.

The CDR3 reads CASSLRGNTGNTIYF. The CDR3 DNA is TGTGCCAGCAGCTTAAGGGGGAACACTGGAAACACCATATATTTT. The chain carries TRBV7-9 and TRBJ1-3, with a tentative D call TRBD1 (6 bases). The CDR3 consists of 15 residues. The V end was cut by 2 bases, the J end by 2 bases, with 10 bases between. The germline V gene encodes CDR1 SEHNR and CDR2 FQNEAQ (reference sequence).

V usage is TRBV29-1 and J usage is TRBJ2-2, with TRBD2 matching 10 bases. The CDR3 totals 15 residues. Trimming cost V 4 bases and J 5 bases; bases outside gene matches: 7. The germline CDR1 and CDR2 sequences are SQVTM and ANQGSEA. CDR3 sequence (DNA): TGCAGCGTTGTGGCCTCTAGCGGGGGTACCGGGGAGCTGTTTTTT. Translation: CSVVASSGGTGELFF.

This clone has more than one count but fewer than ten. This sequence joins TRBV19 and TRBJ1-1; maybe TRBD1 (5 bases). This CDR3 is built from 15 residues. Germline V gene sequence: CDR1 LNHDA, CDR2 SQIVND (reference sequence). V was clipped by 2 bases and J by 1 base, with 11 bases between them. CDR3 sequence: CASSISHGGNTEAFF. In nucleotides, the CDR3 is TGTGCCAGTAGTATAAGTCACGGGGGGAACACTGAAGCTTTCTTT.